This T cell receptor beta chain was observed in a study of blood T cell repertoires in COVID-19 (TCRdb year 2020). Regarding the study in general: Collaborator samples came from the United States, Italy and Spain and covered acute and convalescent phases of COVID-19. The prospective study material was composed of cDNA or gDNA derived from T cells, B-cell-depleted T cells, or PBMCs. Deeply sampled blood TCRbeta repertoires from subjects exposed to, actively infected with, or recovered from COVID-19 were included in the dataset. The repertoires were made available in a free public database intended to serve as a resource for research on the immune response to SARS-CoV-2. The samples were drawn from two sources: the first 160 participants of the ongoing ImmuneRACE study, and some 1,300 subjects contributed by 6 global collaborators. A de-identified subject ID, COVID-19 status, age in years and sex were almost always included in the sample metadata. Where available, HLA class I and class II types were obtained from metadata supplied by the sample provider rather than from assay-based typing.

Reading the germline V gene gives CDR1 SGHAT and CDR2 FQNNGV. The CDR3 runs 16 amino acids, cysteine and phenylalanine included. Only the CDR3 DNA stays, 48 bases, in frame from base 1. Unmatched junction bases come to 5, with V trimmed by 5 bases and J by 0 bases. TCRbeta CDR3 regions were amplified from genomic DNA using the immunoSEQ Assay, a bias-controlled multiplex PCR. Regarding the original processing steps: Within the assay, amplification of reference gene primers was used to estimate how many nucleated cells each sample contained. To quantify the absolute abundance of each unique TCRbeta CDR3 rearrangement, sequence reads were collapsed and filtered. For each sample, productive Simpson clonality was calculated as the square root of Simpson's diversity index over productive rearrangements. Sourced from immuneACCESS, this table was stored by TCRdb with only in-frame sequences that have V and J called. A share of the clones is absent; for the studies checked, an unresolved V gene accounts for under half, and the remainder has no known explanation. The D gene and trimming were derived from the DNA, and the V and J assignments and clone size from that table. The sample contains 370,000 or so clones, 81% of them found a single time. The top ten constitute 1.1% of the sample.

Summary of the overall study and its limitations: How much clinical and demographic metadata was included differed by source and by participant, and the metadata was provided uncurated.

The collaborating institutions used their own protocols to collect whole blood in K2EDTA tubes. Collaborator samples were shipped for TCRbeta analysis as frozen whole blood, isolated PBMCs, or DNA extracted from either sample type. On this clone itself: Its antigen is unknown. Within one base of it there is no much larger clone, and no base qualities were kept.

This TCR came from a human donor with acute or convalescent COVID-19. The donor label of this sample is uncertain. Sequencing input: peripheral blood. Recombination linked TRBV11-2 to TRBJ2-2, and 8 junction bases match TRBD2. The CDR3 region has the sequence CASSGRGLANTGELFF. The DNA reads as follows: TGTGCCAGCAGCGGACGGGGACTAGCGAACACCGGGGAGCTGTTTTTT.